A selection of T cell receptor beta chains follows, all from one sample in a study of blood T cell repertoires in COVID-19. Only in-frame clones appear in the TCRdb table, and some are missing; sequencing was by immunoSEQ multiplex PCR. Here the sample spans 95,000 to 150,000 clones, more than 75% being singletons. The sample was peripheral blood. The source is a woman aged 70-85 years with acute or convalescent COVID-19. The CDR3 runs from the conserved cysteine through the conserved F or W. The D gene is left open where the match is weak. Size is omitted from some rows. Given values are once, few, many or a class for expanded clones.

V,size,D,J,CDR3,DNA
TRBV2,NA,TRBD1,TRBJ2-2,CASRGQGSPGELFF,TGTGCCAGCAGGGGACAGGGATCGCCCGGGGAGCTGTTTTTT
TRBV4-1,NA,NA,TRBJ2-5,CASSQGGPPTEETQYF,TGCGCCAGCAGCCAAGGGGGGCCTCCCACCGAAGAGACCCAGTACTTC
TRBV18,NA,TRBD1,TRBJ1-3,CASSPGQGSSGNTIYF,TGTGCCAGCTCTCCGGGACAGGGGAGCTCTGGAAACACCATATATTTT
TRBV9,NA,TRBD1,TRBJ2-2,CASSVTGQGENGELFF,TGTGCCAGCAGCGTGACAGGCCAGGGGGAAAACGGGGAGCTGTTTTTT
TRBV30,NA,TRBD2,TRBJ2-7,CAWSGRLAGDYEQYF,TGTGCCTGGAGTGGAAGGCTAGCGGGGGACTACGAGCAGTACTTC
TRBV6-4,few,NA,TRBJ1-4,CASSDLKLFF,TGTGCCAGCAGTGATCTAAAACTGTTTTTT
TRBV4-1,NA,NA,TRBJ1-4,CASSNRVIEKLFF,TGCGCCAGCAGCAACAGGGTAATTGAAAAACTGTTTTTT
TRBV6-5,NA,NA,TRBJ2-7,CASSYGTSPATYEQYF,TGTGCCAGCAGTTACGGGACATCCCCAGCAACATACGAGCAGTACTTC
TRBV11-2,NA,NA,TRBJ1-1,CASSLRVANTEAFF,TGTGCCAGCAGCTTACGTGTGGCAAACACTGAAGCTTTCTTT
TRBV3-1/TRBV3-2,NA,TRBD1,TRBJ1-4,CASALLGTGATNEKLFF,TGTGCCAGCGCCCTTCTCGGGACAGGGGCGACTAATGAAAAACTGTTTTTT
TRBV7-9,NA,TRBD1,TRBJ2-1,CASSSRTGGEVNEQFF,TGTGCCAGCAGCTCACGTACAGGGGGCGAGGTGAATGAGCAGTTCTTC
TRBV5-1,once,NA,TRBJ1-3,CASSSAGTSGNTIYF,TGCGCCAGCAGCTCGGCAGGCACCTCTGGAAACACCATATATTTT
TRBV12-3/TRBV12-4,once,NA,TRBJ2-7,CASTLQEAGEQYF,TGTGCCAGCACTCTACAGGAGGCGGGGGAGCAGTACTTC
TRBV28,NA,NA,TRBJ2-5,CASSDSPTETQYF,TGTGCCAGCAGCGACAGCCCGACGGAGACCCAGTACTTC
TRBV27,NA,NA,TRBJ1-5,CASRGTGGNQPQHF,TGTGCCAGCAGGGGAACCGGGGGCAATCAGCCCCAGCATTTT
TRBV6-1,NA,NA,TRBJ1-5,CASSEGRLITPQHF,TGTGCCAGCAGTGAAGGGAGGTTAATTACGCCCCAGCATTTT
TRBV7-6,NA,NA,TRBJ1-1,CASRDSNTEAFF,TGTGCCAGCAGGGACTCGAACACTGAAGCTTTCTTT
TRBV7-3,NA,TRBD2,TRBJ2-3,CASSLAGTSADTQYF,TGTGCCAGCAGCTTAGCCGGGACTAGCGCAGATACGCAGTATTTT
TRBV9,NA,TRBD1,TRBJ2-7,CASSVAPTPGTGHYEQYF,TGTGCCAGCAGCGTAGCTCCAACGCCCGGGACAGGGCACTACGAGCAGTACTTC
TRBV10-3,NA,NA,TRBJ2-3,CAISPRDFGPNTQYF,TGTGCCATCAGCCCCCGGGACTTCGGCCCCAATACGCAGTATTTT
TRBV7-2,NA,NA,TRBJ2-5,CASSLRWPQGGETQYF,TGTGCCAGCAGCTTAAGGTGGCCACAGGGCGGAGAGACCCAGTACTTC
TRBV3-1/TRBV3-2,NA,TRBD1,TRBJ1-2,CASSHWDREGGYTF,TGTGCCAGCAGCCACTGGGACAGGGAAGGAGGCTACACCTTC
TRBV5-4,NA,TRBD2,TRBJ2-4,CASSSAAGEAKNIQYF,TGTGCCAGCAGCTCCGCCGCGGGGGAGGCCAAAAACATTCAGTACTTC
TRBV9,once,TRBD2,TRBJ2-1,CASSPPVAGGLEQFF,TGTGCCAGCAGCCCCCCCGTAGCGGGGGGGCTTGAGCAGTTCTTC
TRBV5-5,NA,NA,TRBJ1-4,CASSDYPGGILATNEKLFF,TGTGCCAGCAGCGATTATCCGGGAGGGATTCTGGCAACTAATGAAAAACTGTTTTTT
TRBV4-1,once,TRBD1,TRBJ2-5,CASSYQGEETQYF,TGCGCCAGCAGCTATCAGGGGGAAGAGACCCAGTACTTC
TRBV10-3,few,NA,TRBJ1-6,CAISERERGSSSPLHF,TGTGCCATCAGTGAGAGGGAGCGAGGATCCAGTTCACCCCTCCACTTT
TRBV10-3,NA,TRBD1,TRBJ2-6,CAISEPTGGGPGANVLTF,TGTGCCATCAGTGAGCCTACAGGGGGTGGACCTGGGGCCAACGTCCTGACTTTC
TRBV7-9,NA,TRBD2,TRBJ2-1,CASSLRGGYNEQFF,TGTGCCAGCAGCTTACGGGGGGGCTACAATGAGCAGTTCTTC
TRBV24-1,NA,TRBD1,TRBJ2-5,CATSGTGGKRETQYF,TGTGCCACCAGCGGGACAGGGGGCAAGAGAGAGACCCAGTACTTC
TRBV11-2,NA,NA,TRBJ2-5,CASSFGANAQYF,TGTGCCAGCAGCTTCGGTGCGAACGCCCAGTACTTC
TRBV15,NA,NA,TRBJ1-2,CATQGAGDYGHYGYTF,TGTGCCACTCAGGGTGCAGGGGATTATGGGCACTATGGCTACACCTTC
TRBV25-1,NA,TRBD1,TRBJ2-3,CATTTGELDTDTQYF,TGTGCCACCACGACAGGGGAACTAGACACAGATACGCAGTATTTT
TRBV6-4,NA,TRBD2,TRBJ2-3,CASSEGGGAGTDTQYF,TGTGCCAGCAGTGAGGGCGGGGGGGCTGGAACAGATACGCAGTATTTT
TRBV7-9,NA,NA,TRBJ2-1,CASSNPGLPYNEQFF,TGTGCCAGCAGCAACCCGGGACTCCCCTACAATGAGCAGTTCTTC
TRBV9,NA,TRBD2,TRBJ2-3,CASRRSGGLTDTQYF,TGTGCCAGCAGGAGGTCGGGGGGGCTCACAGATACGCAGTATTTT
TRBV3-1/TRBV3-2,NA,NA,TRBJ1-1,CASSSGRVNTEAFF,TGTGCCAGCAGCTCGGGCAGGGTGAACACTGAAGCTTTCTTT
TRBV7-2,few,TRBD1,TRBJ1-3,CASRPGTGAGNTIYF,TGTGCCAGCAGGCCCGGGACAGGGGCTGGAAACACCATATATTTT
TRBV28,NA,NA,TRBJ1-1,CASSSQGAFF,TGTGCCAGCAGTTCCCAGGGAGCTTTCTTT
TRBV19,NA,TRBD1,TRBJ1-1,CASSIGGTVTEAFF,TGTGCCAGTAGTATAGGGGGGACAGTGACTGAAGCTTTCTTT
TRBV9,NA,TRBD1,TRBJ1-1,CASSLGTGNTEAFF,TGTGCCAGCAGCCTCGGGACAGGGAACACTGAAGCTTTCTTT
TRBV30,once,NA,TRBJ1-1,CAWRGAGTEAFF,TGTGCCTGGAGGGGGGCTGGGACTGAAGCTTTCTTT
TRBV28,NA,NA,TRBJ2-4,CASSFDPSGKNIQYF,TGTGCCAGCAGTTTCGATCCCAGCGGCAAAAACATTCAGTACTTC
TRBV3-1/TRBV3-2,NA,NA,TRBJ1-1,CASSQGTRGFTEAFF,TGTGCCAGCAGCCAAGGGACCAGGGGCTTCACTGAAGCTTTCTTT
TRBV11-1,NA,NA,TRBJ1-1,CASSLLGAGTEAFF,TGTGCCAGCAGCTTACTAGGGGCTGGGACTGAAGCTTTCTTT
TRBV19,few,TRBD1,TRBJ2-5,CASSITSGTGLQYQETQYF,TGTGCCAGTAGTATAACTTCCGGGACAGGCCTCCAGTACCAAGAGACCCAGTACTTC
TRBV6-5,NA,NA,TRBJ1-4,CASVGGVVEKLFF,TGTGCCAGCGTAGGGGGGGTCGTGGAAAAACTGTTTTTT
TRBV4-1,NA,TRBD1,TRBJ1-2,CASSQRTGGAGYTF,TGCGCCAGCAGCCAACGAACAGGGGGCGCTGGCTACACCTTC
TRBV19,NA,NA,TRBJ1-3,CASTTTRGNTIYF,TGTGCCAGTACGACCACGAGGGGAAACACCATATATTTT
TRBV2,NA,NA,TRBJ1-5,CASSGGGGNQPQHF,TGTGCCAGCAGTGGGGGGGGTGGCAATCAGCCCCAGCATTTT
TRBV11-2,NA,TRBD1,TRBJ2-3,CASSPRGTGGSGTDTQYF,TGTGCCAGCAGCCCGCGGGGGACAGGGGGCTCCGGCACAGATACGCAGTATTTT
TRBV7-7,once,NA,TRBJ2-7,CASSLAPSSYEQYF,TGTGCCAGCAGCTTAGCGCCGAGCTCCTACGAGCAGTACTTC
TRBV11-3,NA,TRBD2,TRBJ2-2,CASSLGGLAGWTGELFF,TGTGCCAGCAGCTTAGGGGGGCTAGCGGGTTGGACCGGGGAGCTGTTTTTT